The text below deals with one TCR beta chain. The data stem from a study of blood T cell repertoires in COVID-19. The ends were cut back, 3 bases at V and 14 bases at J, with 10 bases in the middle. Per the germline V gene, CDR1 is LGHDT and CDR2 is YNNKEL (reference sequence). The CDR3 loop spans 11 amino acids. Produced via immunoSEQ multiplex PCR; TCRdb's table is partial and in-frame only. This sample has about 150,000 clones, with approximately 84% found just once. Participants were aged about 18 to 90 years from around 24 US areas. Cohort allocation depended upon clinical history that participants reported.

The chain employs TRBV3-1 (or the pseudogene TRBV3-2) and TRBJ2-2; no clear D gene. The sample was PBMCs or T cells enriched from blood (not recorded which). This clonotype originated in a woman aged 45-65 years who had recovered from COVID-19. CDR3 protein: CASSHLSRLFF. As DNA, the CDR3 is TGTGCCAGCAGCCACCTATCGAGACTGTTTTTT.